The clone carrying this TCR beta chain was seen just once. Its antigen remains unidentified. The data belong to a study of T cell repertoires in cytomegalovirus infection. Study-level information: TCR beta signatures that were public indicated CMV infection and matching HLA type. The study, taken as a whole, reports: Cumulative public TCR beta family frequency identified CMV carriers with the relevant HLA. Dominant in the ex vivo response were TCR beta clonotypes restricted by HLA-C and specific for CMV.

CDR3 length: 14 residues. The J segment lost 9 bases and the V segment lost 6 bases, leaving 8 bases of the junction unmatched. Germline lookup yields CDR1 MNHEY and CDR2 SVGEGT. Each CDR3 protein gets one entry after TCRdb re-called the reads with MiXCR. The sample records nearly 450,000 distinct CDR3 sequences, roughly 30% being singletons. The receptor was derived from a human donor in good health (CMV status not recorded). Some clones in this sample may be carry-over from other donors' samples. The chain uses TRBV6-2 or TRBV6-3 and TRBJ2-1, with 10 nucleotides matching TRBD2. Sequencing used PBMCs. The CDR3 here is CASRSAGGPGEQFF. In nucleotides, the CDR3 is TGTGCCAGCAGATCAGCGGGGGGGCCTGGTGAGCAGTTCTTC.